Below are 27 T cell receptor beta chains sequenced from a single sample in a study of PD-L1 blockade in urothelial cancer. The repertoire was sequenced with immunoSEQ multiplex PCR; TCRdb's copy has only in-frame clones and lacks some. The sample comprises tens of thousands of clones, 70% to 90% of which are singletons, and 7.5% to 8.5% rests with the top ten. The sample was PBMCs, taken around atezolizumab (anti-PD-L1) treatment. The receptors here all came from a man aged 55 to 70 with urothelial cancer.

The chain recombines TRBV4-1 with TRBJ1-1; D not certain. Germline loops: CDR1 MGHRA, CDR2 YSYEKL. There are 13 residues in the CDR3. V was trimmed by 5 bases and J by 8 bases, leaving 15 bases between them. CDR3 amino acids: CASSASGPGEAFF. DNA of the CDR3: TGCGCCAGCAGCGCATCTGGGCCCGGAGAAGCTTTCTTT.

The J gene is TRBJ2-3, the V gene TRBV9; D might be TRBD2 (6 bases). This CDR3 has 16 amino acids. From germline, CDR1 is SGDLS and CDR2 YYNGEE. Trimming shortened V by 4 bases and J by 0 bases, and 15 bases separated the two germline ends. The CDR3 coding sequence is TGTGCCAGCAGCCCCCTCCCCGGGAGTAGCACAGATACGCAGTATTTT. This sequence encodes CASSPLPGSSTDTQYF.

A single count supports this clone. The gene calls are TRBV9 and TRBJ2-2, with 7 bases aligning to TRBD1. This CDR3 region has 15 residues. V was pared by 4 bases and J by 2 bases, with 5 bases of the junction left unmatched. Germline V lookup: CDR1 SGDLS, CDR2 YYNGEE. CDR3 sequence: CASSPRQGNTGELFF. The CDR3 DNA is TGTGCCAGCAGCCCTCGACAGGGCAACACCGGGGAGCTGTTTTTT.

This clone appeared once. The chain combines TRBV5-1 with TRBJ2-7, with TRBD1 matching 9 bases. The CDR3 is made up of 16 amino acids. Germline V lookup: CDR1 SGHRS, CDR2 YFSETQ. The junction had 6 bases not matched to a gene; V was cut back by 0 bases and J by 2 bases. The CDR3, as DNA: TGCGCCAGCAGCTTGGCCCGGACAGGGGAACCCTACGAGCAGTACTTC. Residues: CASSLARTGEPYEQYF.

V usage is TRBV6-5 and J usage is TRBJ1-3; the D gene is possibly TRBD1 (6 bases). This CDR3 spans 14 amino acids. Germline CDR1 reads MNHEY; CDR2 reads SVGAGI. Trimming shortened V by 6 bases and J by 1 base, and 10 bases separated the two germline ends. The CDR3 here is CASRRQGSGNTIYF. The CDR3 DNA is TGTGCCAGCAGACGGCAGGGGTCTGGAAACACCATATATTTT.

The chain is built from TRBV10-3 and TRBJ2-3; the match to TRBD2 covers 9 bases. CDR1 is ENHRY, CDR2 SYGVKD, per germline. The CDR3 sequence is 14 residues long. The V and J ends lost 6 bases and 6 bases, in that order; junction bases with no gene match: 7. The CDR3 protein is CAISERGARDTQYF. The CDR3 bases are TGTGCCATCAGCGAGCGGGGGGCGAGGGATACGCAGTATTTT.

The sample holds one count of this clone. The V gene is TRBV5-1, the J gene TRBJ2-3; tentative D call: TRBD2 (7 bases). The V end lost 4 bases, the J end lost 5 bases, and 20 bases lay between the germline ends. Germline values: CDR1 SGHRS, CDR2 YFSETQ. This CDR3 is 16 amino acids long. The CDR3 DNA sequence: TGCGCCAGCAGCCCGGGGCGGGGGCCCCAGGTAGATACGCAGTATTTT. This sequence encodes CASSPGRGPQVDTQYF.

CDR3 coding DNA: TGCGCCAGCAGTCCAGGGGTGGCAGATACGCAGTATTTT. Residues: CASSPGVADTQYF. The V and J genes are TRBV5-1 and TRBJ2-3; D is perhaps TRBD1 (6 bases). Trimming stripped 5 bases from V and 4 bases from J, with 11 bases between. The germline V gene has CDR1 SGHRS and CDR2 YFSETQ. There are 13 residues in the CDR3. The variable domain in full, completed from reference TRBV5-1 and TRBJ2-3, reads KAGVTQTPRYLIKTRGQQVTLSCSPISGHRSVSWYQQTPGQGLQFLFEYFSETQRNKGNFPGRFSGRQFSNSRSEMNVSTLELGDSALYLCASSPGVADTQYFGPGTRLTVL.

The CDR3, as DNA: TGCGCCAGCAGCTTGGGGGCTAGCGGGGCCCGAGGAGAGACCCAGTACTTC. Residues: CASSLGASGARGETQYF. V gene TRBV5-1 combines with J gene TRBJ2-5; 9 bases fit TRBD2. The V gene's germline CDR1 is SGHRS and CDR2 YFSETQ. This CDR3 is 17 amino acids long. J was trimmed by 4 bases and V by 0 bases; bases with no gene match: 10.

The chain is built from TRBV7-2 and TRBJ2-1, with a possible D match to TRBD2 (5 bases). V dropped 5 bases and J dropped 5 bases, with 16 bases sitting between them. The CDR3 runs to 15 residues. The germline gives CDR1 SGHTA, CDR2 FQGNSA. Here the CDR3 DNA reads TGTGCCAGCAGCCCCATACCGCTAGCTAACAATGAGCAGTTCTTC. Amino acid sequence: CASSPIPLANNEQFF.

Here the CDR3 DNA reads TGCGCCAGCAGCTTGTCAGGGGGCTCTGGAAACACCATATATTTT. Translation gives CASSLSGGSGNTIYF. The chain uses TRBV5-1 and TRBJ1-3; 7 bases line up with TRBD1. In germline, CDR1 is SGHRS, CDR2 YFSETQ. V shed 1 base and J 0 bases; nucleotides not matched to a gene: 1. The CDR3 runs 15 residues.

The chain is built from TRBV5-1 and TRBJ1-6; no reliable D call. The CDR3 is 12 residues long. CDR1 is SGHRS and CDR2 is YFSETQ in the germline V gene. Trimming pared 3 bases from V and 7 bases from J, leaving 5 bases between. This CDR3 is CASSYLNSPLHF. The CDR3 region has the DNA TGCGCCAGCAGCTATTTAAATTCACCCCTCCACTTT.

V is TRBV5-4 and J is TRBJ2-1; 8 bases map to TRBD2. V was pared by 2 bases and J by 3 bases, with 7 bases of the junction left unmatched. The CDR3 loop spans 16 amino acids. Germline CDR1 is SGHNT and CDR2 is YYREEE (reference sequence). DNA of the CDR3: TGTGCCAGCAGCTTTGGCAGCGGGGGAAACTACAATGAGCAGTTCTTC. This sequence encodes CASSFGSGGNYNEQFF.

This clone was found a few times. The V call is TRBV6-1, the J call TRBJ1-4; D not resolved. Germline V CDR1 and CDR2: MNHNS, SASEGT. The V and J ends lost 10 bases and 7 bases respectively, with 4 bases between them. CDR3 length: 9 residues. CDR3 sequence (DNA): TGTGCCAATATTGAAAAACTGTTTTTT. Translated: CANIEKLFF.

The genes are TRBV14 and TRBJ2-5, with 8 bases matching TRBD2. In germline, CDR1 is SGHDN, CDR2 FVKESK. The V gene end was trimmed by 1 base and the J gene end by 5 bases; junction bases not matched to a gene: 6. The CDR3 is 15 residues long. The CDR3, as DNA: TGTGCCAGCAGCCAAGCCCTCGGGGGGGCGGAGACCCAGTACTTC. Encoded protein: CASSQALGGAETQYF.

The CDR3: CASSSELAGGQGTQYF. CDR3 sequence (DNA): TGTGCCAGCAGCTCCGAACTAGCGGGGGGGCAGGGTACGCAGTATTTT. The rearrangement links TRBV7-3 to TRBJ2-3, with 13 positions matching TRBD2. The V and J ends lost 4 bases and 8 bases, in that order; junction bases with no gene match: 9. CDR3 length: 16 amino acids. The germline CDR1 and CDR2 sequences are SGHTA and FQGTGA.

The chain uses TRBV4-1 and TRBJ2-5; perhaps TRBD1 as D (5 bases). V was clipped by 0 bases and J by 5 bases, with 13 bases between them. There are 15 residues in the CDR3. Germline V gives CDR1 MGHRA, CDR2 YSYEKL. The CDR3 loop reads CASSQDGRDWETQYF. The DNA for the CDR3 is TGCGCCAGCAGCCAAGACGGCAGGGATTGGGAGACCCAGTACTTC.

The CDR3 protein is CASSLGTGAEAFF. The CDR3 region has the DNA TGTGCCAGCTCACTAGGGACAGGAGCTGAAGCTTTCTTT. The genes are TRBV18 and TRBJ1-1; TRBD1 agrees at 8 bases. The length of the CDR3 is 13 residues. V lost 4 bases and J lost 6; bases outside the gene matches: 4. The V gene's germline CDR1 is KGHSH and CDR2 LQKENI.

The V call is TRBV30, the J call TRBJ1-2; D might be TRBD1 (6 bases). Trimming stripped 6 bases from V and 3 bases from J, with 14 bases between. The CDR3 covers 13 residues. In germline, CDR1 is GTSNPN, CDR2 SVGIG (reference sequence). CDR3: CACTPRTDYGYTF. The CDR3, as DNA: TGTGCCTGCACCCCCCGGACAGACTATGGCTACACCTTC.

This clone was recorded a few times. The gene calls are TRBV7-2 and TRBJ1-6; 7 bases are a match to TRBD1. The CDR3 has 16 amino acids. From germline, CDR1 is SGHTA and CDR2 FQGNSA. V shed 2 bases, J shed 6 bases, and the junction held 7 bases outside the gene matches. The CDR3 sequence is CASSLPGQAPNSPLHF. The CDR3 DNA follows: TGTGCCAGCAGCTTACCAGGACAGGCTCCTAATTCACCCCTCCACTTT.

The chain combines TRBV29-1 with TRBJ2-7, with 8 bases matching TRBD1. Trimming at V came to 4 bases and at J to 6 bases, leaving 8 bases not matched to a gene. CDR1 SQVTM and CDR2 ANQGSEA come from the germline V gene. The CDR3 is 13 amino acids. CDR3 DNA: TGCAGCGTTGGACAGGGGATTTTCGGCGAGCAGTACTTC. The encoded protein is CSVGQGIFGEQYF.

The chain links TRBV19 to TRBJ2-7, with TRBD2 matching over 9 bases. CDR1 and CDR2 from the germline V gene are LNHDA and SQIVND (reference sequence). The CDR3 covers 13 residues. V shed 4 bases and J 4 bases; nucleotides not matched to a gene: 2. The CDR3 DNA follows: TGTGCCAGTAGTAATAGCGGGGGTTACGAGCAGTACTTC. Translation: CASSNSGGYEQYF.

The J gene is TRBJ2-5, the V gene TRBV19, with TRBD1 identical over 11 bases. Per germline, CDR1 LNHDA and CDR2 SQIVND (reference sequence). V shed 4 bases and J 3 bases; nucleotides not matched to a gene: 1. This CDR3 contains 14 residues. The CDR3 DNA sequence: TGTGCCAGTAGTAGGGACAGGGGGGAAGAGACCCAGTACTTC. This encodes CASSRDRGEETQYF.

CDR3 amino acids: CATSRDRATLEAFF. In DNA, the CDR3 is TGTGCCACCAGCAGAGACAGGGCCACACTTGAAGCTTTCTTT. This chain joins TRBV15 and TRBJ1-1; D perhaps matches TRBD1 (5 bases). V was pared by 0 bases and J by 7 bases, with 12 bases between. The CDR3 sequence is 14 residues long. The germline CDR1 and CDR2 sequences are LNHNV and YYDKDF (reference sequence).

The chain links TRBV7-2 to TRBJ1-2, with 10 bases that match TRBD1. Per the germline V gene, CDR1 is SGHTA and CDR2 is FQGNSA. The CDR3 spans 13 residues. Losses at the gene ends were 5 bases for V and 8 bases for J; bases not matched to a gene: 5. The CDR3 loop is CASSRDRGEGYTF. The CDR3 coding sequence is TGTGCCAGCAGCCGGGACAGGGGTGAAGGCTACACCTTC.

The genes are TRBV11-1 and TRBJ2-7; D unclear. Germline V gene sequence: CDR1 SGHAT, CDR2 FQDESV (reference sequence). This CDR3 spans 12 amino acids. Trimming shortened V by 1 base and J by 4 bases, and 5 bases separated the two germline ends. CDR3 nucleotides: TGTGCCAGCAGCTTAGTCGGGTACGAGCAGTACTTC. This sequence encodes CASSLVGYEQYF.

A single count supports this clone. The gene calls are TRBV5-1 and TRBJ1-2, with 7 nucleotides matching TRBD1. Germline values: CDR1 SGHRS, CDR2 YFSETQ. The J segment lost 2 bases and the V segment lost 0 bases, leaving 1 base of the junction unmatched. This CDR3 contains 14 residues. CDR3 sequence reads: CASSLEGQNYGYTF. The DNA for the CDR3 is TGCGCCAGCAGCTTGGAGGGACAGAACTATGGCTACACCTTC.